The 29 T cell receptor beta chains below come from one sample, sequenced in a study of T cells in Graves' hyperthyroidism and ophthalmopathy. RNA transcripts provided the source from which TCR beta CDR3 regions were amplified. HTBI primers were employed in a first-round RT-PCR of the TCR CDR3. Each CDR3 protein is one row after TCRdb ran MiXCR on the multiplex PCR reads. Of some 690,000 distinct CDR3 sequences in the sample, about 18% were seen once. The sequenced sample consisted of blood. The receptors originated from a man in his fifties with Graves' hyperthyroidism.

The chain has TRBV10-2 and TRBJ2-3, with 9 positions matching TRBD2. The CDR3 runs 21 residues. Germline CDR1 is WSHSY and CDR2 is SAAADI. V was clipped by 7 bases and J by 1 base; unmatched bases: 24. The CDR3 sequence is CASTEGALSIAGASGTDTQYF. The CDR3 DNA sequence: TGCGCCAGCACCGAAGGGGCACTGTCGATAGCGGGAGCGTCGGGCACAGATACGCAGTATTTT.

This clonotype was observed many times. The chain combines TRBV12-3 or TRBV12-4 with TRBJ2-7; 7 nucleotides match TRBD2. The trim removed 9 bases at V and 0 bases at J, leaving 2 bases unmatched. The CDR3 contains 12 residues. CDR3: CASGTNSYEQYF. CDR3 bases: TGTGCCAGTGGGACTAACTCCTACGAGCAGTACTTC.

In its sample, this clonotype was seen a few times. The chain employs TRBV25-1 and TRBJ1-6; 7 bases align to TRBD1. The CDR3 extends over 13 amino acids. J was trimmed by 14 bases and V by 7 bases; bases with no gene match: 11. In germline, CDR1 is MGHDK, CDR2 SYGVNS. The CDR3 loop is CASTPTGPSALHF. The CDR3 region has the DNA TGTGCCAGCACCCCGACAGGGCCAAGCGCCCTCCACTTT.

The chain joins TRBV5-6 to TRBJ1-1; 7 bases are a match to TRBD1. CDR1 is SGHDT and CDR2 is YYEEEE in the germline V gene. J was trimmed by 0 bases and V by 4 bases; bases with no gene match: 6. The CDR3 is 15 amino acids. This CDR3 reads CASSTPGQMNTEAFF. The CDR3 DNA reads TGTGCCAGCAGCACCCCGGGACAGATGAACACTGAAGCTTTCTTT.

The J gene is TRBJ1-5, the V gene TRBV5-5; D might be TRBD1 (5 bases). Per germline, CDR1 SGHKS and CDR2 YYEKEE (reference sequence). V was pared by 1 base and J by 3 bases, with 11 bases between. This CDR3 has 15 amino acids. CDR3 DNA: TGTGCCAGCAGCTTGAGCAGGGAGACCAATCAGCCCCAGCATTTT. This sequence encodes CASSLSRETNQPQHF.

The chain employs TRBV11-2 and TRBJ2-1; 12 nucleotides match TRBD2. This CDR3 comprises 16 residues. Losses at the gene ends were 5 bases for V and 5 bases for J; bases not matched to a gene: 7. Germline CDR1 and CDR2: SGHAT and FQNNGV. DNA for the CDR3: TGTGCCAGCAGCCTAGCCCTAGCGGGAGGGAACAATGAGCAGTTCTTC. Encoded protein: CASSLALAGGNNEQFF.

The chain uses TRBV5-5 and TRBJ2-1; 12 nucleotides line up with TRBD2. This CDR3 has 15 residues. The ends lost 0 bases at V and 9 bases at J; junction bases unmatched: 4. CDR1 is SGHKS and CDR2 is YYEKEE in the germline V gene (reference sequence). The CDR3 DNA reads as TGTGCCAGCAGCTTGGGGGCTAGCGGGAGGGGTGAGCAGTTCTTC. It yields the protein CASSLGASGRGEQFF.

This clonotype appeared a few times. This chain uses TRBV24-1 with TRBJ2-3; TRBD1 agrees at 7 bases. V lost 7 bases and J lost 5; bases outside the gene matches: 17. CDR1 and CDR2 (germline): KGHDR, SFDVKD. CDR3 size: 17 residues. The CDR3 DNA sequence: TGTGCCACCAGGGACTCCAGGGGGACCCCCCGAGGAGATACGCAGTATTTT. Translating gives CATRDSRGTPRGDTQYF.

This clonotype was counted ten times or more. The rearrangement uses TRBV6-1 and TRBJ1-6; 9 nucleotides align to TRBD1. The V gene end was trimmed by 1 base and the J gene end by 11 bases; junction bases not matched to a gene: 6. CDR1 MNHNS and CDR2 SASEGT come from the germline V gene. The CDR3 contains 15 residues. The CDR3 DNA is TGTGCCAGCAGTGAAGGGACAGGGGCGAGGACACCCCTCCACTTT. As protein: CASSEGTGARTPLHF.

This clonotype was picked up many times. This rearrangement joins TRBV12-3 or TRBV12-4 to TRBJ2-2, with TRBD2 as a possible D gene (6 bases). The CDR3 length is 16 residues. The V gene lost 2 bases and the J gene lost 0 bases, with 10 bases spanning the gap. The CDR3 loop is CASSLSSGANTGELFF. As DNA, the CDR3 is TGTGCCAGCAGTTTAAGTAGCGGTGCGAACACCGGGGAGCTGTTTTTT.

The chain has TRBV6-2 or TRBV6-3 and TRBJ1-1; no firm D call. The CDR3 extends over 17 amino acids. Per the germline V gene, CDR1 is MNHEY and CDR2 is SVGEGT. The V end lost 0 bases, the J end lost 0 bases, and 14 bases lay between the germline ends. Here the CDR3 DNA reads TGTGCCAGCAGTTACTCATCTGGGAAACACATGAACACTGAAGCTTTCTTT. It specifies CASSYSSGKHMNTEAFF.

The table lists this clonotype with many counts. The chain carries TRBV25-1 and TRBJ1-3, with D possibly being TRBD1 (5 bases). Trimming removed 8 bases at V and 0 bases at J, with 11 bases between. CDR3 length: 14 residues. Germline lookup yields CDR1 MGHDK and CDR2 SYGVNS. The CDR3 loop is CASRLGTSGNTIYF. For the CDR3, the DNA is TGTGCCAGCCGATTAGGGACCTCTGGAAACACCATATATTTT.

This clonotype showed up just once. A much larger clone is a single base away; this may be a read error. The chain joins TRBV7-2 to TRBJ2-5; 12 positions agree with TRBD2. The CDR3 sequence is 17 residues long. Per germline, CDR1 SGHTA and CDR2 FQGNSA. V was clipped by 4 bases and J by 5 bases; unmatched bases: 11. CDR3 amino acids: CASSSGSLAGGGETQYF. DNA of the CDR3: TGTGCCAGCAGCTCAGGGTCACTAGCGGGAGGTGGGGAGACCCAGTACTTC. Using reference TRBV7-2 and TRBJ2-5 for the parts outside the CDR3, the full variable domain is GAGVSQSPSNKVTEKGKDVELRCDPISGHTALYWYRQSLGQGLEFLIYFQGNSAPDKSGLPSDRFSAERTGGSVSTLTIQRTQQEDSAVYLCASSSGSLAGGGETQYFGPGTRLLVL.

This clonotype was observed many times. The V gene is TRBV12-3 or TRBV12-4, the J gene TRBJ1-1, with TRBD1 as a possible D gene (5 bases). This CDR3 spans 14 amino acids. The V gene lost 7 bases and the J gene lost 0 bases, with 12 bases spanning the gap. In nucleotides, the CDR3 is TGTGCCAGCATGGGGACCGCCATGAACACTGAAGCTTTCTTT. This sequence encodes CASMGTAMNTEAFF.

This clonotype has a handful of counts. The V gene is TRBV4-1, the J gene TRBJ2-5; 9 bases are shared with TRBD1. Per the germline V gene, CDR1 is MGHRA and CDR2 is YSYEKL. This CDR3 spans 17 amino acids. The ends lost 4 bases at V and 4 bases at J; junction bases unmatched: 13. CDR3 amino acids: CASSPGQGAELTETQYF. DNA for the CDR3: TGCGCCAGCAGCCCGGGACAGGGAGCAGAATTGACAGAGACCCAGTACTTC.

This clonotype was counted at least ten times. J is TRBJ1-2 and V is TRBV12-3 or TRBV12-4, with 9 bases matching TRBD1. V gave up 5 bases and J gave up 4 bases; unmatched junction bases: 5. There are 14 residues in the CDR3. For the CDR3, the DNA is TGTGCCAGCAGTAGAGACAGGGGGAGCTATGGCTACACCTTC. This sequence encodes CASSRDRGSYGYTF.

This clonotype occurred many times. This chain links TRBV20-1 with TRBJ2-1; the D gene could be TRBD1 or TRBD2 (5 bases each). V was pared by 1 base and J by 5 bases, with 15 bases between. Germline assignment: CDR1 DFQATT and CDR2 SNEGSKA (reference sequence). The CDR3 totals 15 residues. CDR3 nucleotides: TGCAGTGCTAGAGCGGGACCAACCGACCACAATGAGCAGTTCTTC. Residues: CSARAGPTDHNEQFF.

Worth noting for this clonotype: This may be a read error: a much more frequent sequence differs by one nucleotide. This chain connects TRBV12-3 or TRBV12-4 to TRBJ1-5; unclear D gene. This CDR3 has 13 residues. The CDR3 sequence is CASSSGSYQHQHF. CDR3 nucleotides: TGTGCCAGCAGTTCGGGATCGTATCAGCACCAGCATTTT.

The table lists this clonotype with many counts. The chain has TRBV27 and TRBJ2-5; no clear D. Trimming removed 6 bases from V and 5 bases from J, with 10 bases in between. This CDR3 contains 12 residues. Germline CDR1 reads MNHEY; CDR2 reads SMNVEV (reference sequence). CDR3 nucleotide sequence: TGTGCCAGCAGACATGGTCCGGAGACCCAGTACTTC. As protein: CASRHGPETQYF.

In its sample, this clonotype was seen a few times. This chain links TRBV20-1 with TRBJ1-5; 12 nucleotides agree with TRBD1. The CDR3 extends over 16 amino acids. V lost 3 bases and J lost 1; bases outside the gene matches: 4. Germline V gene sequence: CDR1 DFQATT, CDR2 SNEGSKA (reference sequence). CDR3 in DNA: TGCAGTGCTAGGACGGGACAGGGGGCAAGCAATCAGCCCCAGCATTTT. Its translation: CSARTGQGASNQPQHF.

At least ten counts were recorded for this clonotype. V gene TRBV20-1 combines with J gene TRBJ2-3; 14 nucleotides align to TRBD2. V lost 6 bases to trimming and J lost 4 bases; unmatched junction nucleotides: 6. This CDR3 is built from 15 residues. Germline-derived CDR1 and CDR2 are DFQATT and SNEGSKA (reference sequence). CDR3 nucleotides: TGCAGTGCCCCTAGACTAGCGGGAGGGCCAGATACGCAGTATTTT. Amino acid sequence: CSAPRLAGGPDTQYF.

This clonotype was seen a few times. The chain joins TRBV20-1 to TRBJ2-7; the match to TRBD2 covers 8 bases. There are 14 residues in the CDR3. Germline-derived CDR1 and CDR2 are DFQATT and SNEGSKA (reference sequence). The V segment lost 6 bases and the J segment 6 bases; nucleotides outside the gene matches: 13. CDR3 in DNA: TGCAGTGCCCCACATGGGACTAGACTATCCGAGCAGTACTTC. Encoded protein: CSAPHGTRLSEQYF.

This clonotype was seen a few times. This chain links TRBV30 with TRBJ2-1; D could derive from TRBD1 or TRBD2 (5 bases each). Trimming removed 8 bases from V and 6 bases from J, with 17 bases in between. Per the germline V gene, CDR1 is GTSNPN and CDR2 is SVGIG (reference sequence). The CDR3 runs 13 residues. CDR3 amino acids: CAQGDGGSNEQFF. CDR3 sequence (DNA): TGTGCCCAGGGTGATGGGGGTAGCAATGAGCAGTTCTTC.

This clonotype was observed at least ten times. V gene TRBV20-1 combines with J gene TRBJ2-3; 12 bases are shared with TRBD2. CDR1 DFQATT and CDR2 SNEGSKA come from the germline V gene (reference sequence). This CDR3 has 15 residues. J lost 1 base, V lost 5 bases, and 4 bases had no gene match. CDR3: CSAERTSGGTDTQYF. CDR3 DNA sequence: TGCAGTGCTGAGAGGACTAGCGGGGGCACAGATACGCAGTATTTT.

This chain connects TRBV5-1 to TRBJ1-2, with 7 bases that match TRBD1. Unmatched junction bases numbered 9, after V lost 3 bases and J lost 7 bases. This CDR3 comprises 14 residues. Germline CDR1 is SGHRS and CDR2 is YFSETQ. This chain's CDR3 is CASSSSTGRLGYTF. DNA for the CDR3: TGCGCCAGCAGCTCGTCGACAGGGAGGCTTGGCTACACCTTC.

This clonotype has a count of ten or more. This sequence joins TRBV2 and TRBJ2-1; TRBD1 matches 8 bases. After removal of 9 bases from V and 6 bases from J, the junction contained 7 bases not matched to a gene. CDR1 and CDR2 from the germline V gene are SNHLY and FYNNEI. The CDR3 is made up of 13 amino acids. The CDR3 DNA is TGTGCCAGGTCACAGGGGGTAGGCAATGAGCAGTTCTTC. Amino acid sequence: CARSQGVGNEQFF.

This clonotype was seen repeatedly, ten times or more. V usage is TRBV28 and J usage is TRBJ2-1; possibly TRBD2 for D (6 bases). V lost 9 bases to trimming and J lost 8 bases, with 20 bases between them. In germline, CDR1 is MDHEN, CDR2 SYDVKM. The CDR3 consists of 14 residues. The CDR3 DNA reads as TGTGCCAGTAACGGACTACCTCAAGTGGATGAGCAGTTCTTC. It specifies CASNGLPQVDEQFF.

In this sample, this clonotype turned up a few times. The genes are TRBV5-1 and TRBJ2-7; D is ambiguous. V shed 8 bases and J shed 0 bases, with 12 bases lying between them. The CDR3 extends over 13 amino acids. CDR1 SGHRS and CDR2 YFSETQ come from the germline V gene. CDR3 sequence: CASALGSSYEQYF. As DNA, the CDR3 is TGCGCCAGTGCTCTAGGGTCCTCCTACGAGCAGTACTTC.

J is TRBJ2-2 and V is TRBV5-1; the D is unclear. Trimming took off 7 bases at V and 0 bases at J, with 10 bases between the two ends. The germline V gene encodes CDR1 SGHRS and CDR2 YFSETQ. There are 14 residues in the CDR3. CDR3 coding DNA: TGCGCCAGCCATGACATACCGAACACCGGGGAGCTGTTTTTT. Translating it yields CASHDIPNTGELFF.